This T cell receptor (beta chain) was obtained from a study of cytomegalovirus exposure and HLA in healthy donors. This CDR3 has 12 amino acids. After removal of 3 bases from V and 6 bases from J, the junction contained 1 base not matched to a gene. Germline V gene lookup returns CDR1 SGHAT and CDR2 FQNNGV. Both 60 Vbeta primers and 13 Jbeta primers went into the PCR. The assay was immunoSEQ multiplex PCR, and TCRdb's table has in-frame clones only and misses some. Among some 160,000 clones listed, 75% to 80% were seen once. Regarding the study as a whole: In a later analysis, HLA-associated TCR beta chains were more clonally expanded than equally common others. Later analysis suggested most CMV-associated TCR beta chains were HLA-restricted. Prior analysis indicated that the majority of TCR beta V segments exhibited productivity approximately 90% or approximately 30% of the time. V- and J-gene trimming in TCR beta was tied to a missense DCLRE1C variant by an analysis performed later.

This clone showed up just a few times. The antigen is not known. The clonotype was recovered from a woman aged 40 to 50 in good health and CMV-seronegative. V usage is TRBV11-2 and J usage is TRBJ2-7; TRBD2 aligns across 8 bases. Sample: PBMCs. CDR3 sequence: CASSFGGGEQYF. CDR3 bases: TGTGCCAGCAGCTTCGGGGGGGGCGAGCAGTACTTC.